Included here is one TCR beta chain sequence, with context. Its binding antigen is unknown. No per-base quality is available; no much larger clone lies one base away. The data were obtained in a study of blood T cell repertoires in COVID-19 (TCRdb year 2020). Regarding the research as a whole: Samples covering the acute and convalescent phases of COVID-19 were provided by collaborators in the United States, Italy and Spain. The prospective study material was composed of cDNA or gDNA derived from T cells, B-cell-depleted T cells, or PBMCs. The dataset comprised deeply sampled blood TCRbeta repertoires from subjects exposed to, actively infected with, or recovered from COVID-19. The repertoires were released in a freely available public database meant as a resource for research on the immune response to SARS-CoV-2. Samples came from the ongoing ImmuneRACE study (first 160 participants) plus 1,254 subjects from 6 global collaborators. Sample metadata almost always included a de-identified subject ID, COVID-19 status, age in years and sex. Where available, HLA class I and class II types were obtained from metadata supplied by the sample provider rather than from assay-based typing. Summary of the overall study and its limitations: The quantity of clinical and demographic metadata differed by source and by participant and was supplied without curation.

TCRbeta CDR3 regions were amplified from genomic DNA by means of the immunoSEQ Assay, a bias-controlled multiplex PCR. Under the source paper's analysis protocol: The number of nucleated cells in each sample was estimated by amplification of reference gene primers within the assay. To quantify the absolute abundance of each unique TCRbeta CDR3 rearrangement, sequence reads were collapsed and filtered. For each sample, productive Simpson clonality was calculated by taking the square root of Simpson's diversity index across productive rearrangements. TCRdb took this table from immuneACCESS and kept in-frame rearrangements with V and J called. Such tables lack part of the clones; where checked against another copy, unresolved V genes explain under half of the gap, and the rest is unexplained. V and J calls and clone size follow that table, whereas D and trimming were derived from the DNA. For this sample the table gives some 82,000 clones, of which approximately 82% were detected only once. In total, the top ten clones hold 39% of the sample.

Whole blood was collected in K2EDTA tubes by collaborating institutions according to the institutions' own protocols. For TCRbeta analysis, collaborator samples were shipped as frozen whole blood, as isolated PBMCs, or as DNA extracted from either sample type. Relative to germline, V is 5 bases shorter and J is 4 bases shorter, with 14 bases between their ends. Including cysteine and phenylalanine, the CDR3 has 14 amino acids. The CDR3 DNA has 42 bases and is translated from base 1. As encoded in the germline V gene, CDR1 is SNHLY while CDR2 is FYNNEI. The TCR sequence derives from an elderly man with active or convalescent COVID-19. In this chain, TRBV2 is recombined with TRBJ1-2; a tentative D call is TRBD1 (5 bases match). The sample comprised peripheral blood. The CDR3 protein is CASSRGLPGYGYTF. The DNA sequence follows: TGTGCCAGCAGTCGGGGACTACCGGGCTATGGCTACACCTTC.